The source of this T cell receptor (beta chain) is a study of cytomegalovirus exposure and HLA in healthy donors. Findings and caveats of the study: As a later analysis revealed, most CMV-associated TCR beta chains appeared HLA-restricted.

PCR used 60 Vbeta primers and 13 Jbeta primers. Produced via immunoSEQ multiplex PCR; TCRdb's table is partial and in-frame only. The sample holds 150,000 or so clones; around 80% are singletons and the top ten take about 13%. For this clone: The antigen remains unidentified.

V gave up 7 bases and J gave up 14 bases; unmatched junction bases: 14. The CDR3 runs to 12 residues. Germline loops: CDR1 SQVTM, CDR2 ANQGSEA. The receptor was isolated from a man aged 35-49 years in good health and CMV-seropositive. The chain couples TRBV29-1 to TRBJ2-1; 7 bases map to TRBD1. The specimen sequenced was PBMCs. CDR3 region: CSGSGQDNREFF. The CDR3 region has the DNA TGCAGCGGCTCCGGACAGGACAACAGGGAGTTCTTC.